The 14 T cell receptor beta chains below all came from one sample that was sequenced in a study of T cells in Graves' hyperthyroidism and ophthalmopathy. The CDR3 regions of TCR beta were amplified from RNA transcripts. HTBI primers were used for first-round RT-PCR of the TCR CDR3. A single record per CDR3 protein comes from TCRdb applying MiXCR to the multiplex PCR reads. Among approximately 590,000 distinct CDR3 sequences, approximately 44% were seen once, and the ten largest hold approximately 8.2%. What was sequenced was peripheral blood or thyroid tissue (not recorded which). All receptors derive from a woman aged 18-29 years with Graves' hyperthyroidism.

The chain carries TRBV19 and TRBJ2-7; D is perhaps TRBD2 (6 bases). This CDR3 comprises 13 residues. CDR1 LNHDA and CDR2 SQIVND come from the germline V gene (reference sequence). V lost 5 bases and J 7 bases, leaving 15 bases between the germline ends. This chain's CDR3 is CASSAGTAGEQYF. Written as DNA, the CDR3 is TGTGCCAGTAGTGCGGGGACGGCAGGGGAGCAGTACTTC.

The chain links TRBV7-3 to TRBJ1-4; the D gene is possibly TRBD1 (6 bases). This CDR3 region has 11 residues. Germline lookup yields CDR1 SGHTA and CDR2 FQGTGA. Trimming left V 5 bases short and J 10 bases short, with 8 bases between. This CDR3 is CASSEQGKLFF. The CDR3 DNA is TGTGCCAGCAGCGAACAGGGAAAACTGTTTTTT. Full variable domain (outside the CDR3, taken from reference TRBV7-3 and TRBJ1-4): GAGVSQTPSNKVTEKGKYVELRCDPISGHTALYWYRQSLGQGPEFLIYFQGTGAADDSGLPNDRFFAVRPEGSVSTLKIQRTERGDSAVYLCASSEQGKLFFGSGTQLSVL.

The chain links TRBV3-1 to TRBJ2-5; 9 bases are shared with TRBD1. V lost 4 bases and J lost 9; bases outside the gene matches: 9. Germline CDR1 LGHDT, CDR2 YNNKEL (reference sequence). CDR3 length: 14 amino acids. CDR3 nucleotides: TGTGCCAGCAGCCGCCGGACAGGGGATCAGCCCCAGTACTTC. Protein product: CASSRRTGDQPQYF.

The genes are TRBV6-5 and TRBJ2-7; 12 bases fit TRBD1. CDR1 and CDR2 from the germline V gene are MNHEY and SVGAGI. The length of the CDR3 is 14 residues. Unmatched junction bases numbered 4, after V lost 4 bases and J lost 6 bases. CDR3 protein: CASSLGQGAFEQYF. The DNA of the CDR3 is TGTGCCAGCAGTTTGGGACAGGGGGCTTTCGAGCAGTACTTC.

This chain joins TRBV15 and TRBJ2-7; perhaps TRBD2 as D (5 bases). Germline-derived CDR1 and CDR2 are LNHNV and YYDKDF (reference sequence). The length of the CDR3 is 15 residues. The V gene lost 3 bases and the J gene lost 7 bases, with 19 bases spanning the gap. CDR3 bases: TGTGCCACCAGCAGTGTGGCAGGAGGTCAATGGGAGCAGTACTTC. As protein: CATSSVAGGQWEQYF.

This clonotype occurred once. The V call is TRBV29-1, the J call TRBJ2-6; a possible D gene is TRBD2 (5 bases). Trimming took 4 bases from V and 3 from J, leaving 16 bases between them. Germline values: CDR1 SQVTM, CDR2 ANQGSEA. This CDR3 region has 16 residues. The CDR3 is CSVVTVEGNGANVLTF. The CDR3 DNA follows: TGCAGCGTTGTAACGGTTGAGGGAAATGGGGCCAACGTCCTGACTTTC.

The chain uses TRBV25-1 and TRBJ1-4, with a possible D match to TRBD1 (5 bases). V gave up 4 bases and J gave up 7 bases, with 16 bases separating them. The CDR3 has 15 amino acids. Germline V gene sequence: CDR1 MGHDK, CDR2 SYGVNS. CDR3 protein: CASSASRDGGEKLFF. The CDR3 nucleotides read TGTGCCAGCAGTGCTAGCCGGGACGGTGGTGAAAAACTGTTTTTT.

Details on this clonotype: Just one base apart from a much larger clone, this may be a read error. The chain couples TRBV7-2 to TRBJ1-2; D is unclear. V gave up 4 bases and J gave up 2 bases, with 8 bases separating them. This CDR3 is built from 13 residues. In germline, CDR1 is SGHTA, CDR2 FQGNSA. The DNA for the CDR3 is TGTGCCAGCAGCTCTAAATCGAACTATGGCTACACCTTC. Protein sequence: CASSSKSNYGYTF.

The rearrangement joins TRBV2 to TRBJ1-4; no firm D call. Deletions cut 4 bases from V and 7 bases from J, with 13 bases between. Germline V gene lookup returns CDR1 SNHLY and CDR2 FYNNEI. This CDR3 has 14 residues. CDR3 loop: CASSGGSGPEKLFF. CDR3 nucleotide sequence: TGTGCCAGCAGTGGAGGGTCAGGACCTGAAAAACTGTTTTTT.

The rearrangement uses TRBV20-1 and TRBJ2-5; tentatively, D is TRBD1 (6 bases). Germline CDR1 reads DFQATT; CDR2 reads SNEGSKA (reference sequence). Trimming pared 5 bases from V and 4 bases from J, leaving 14 bases between. This CDR3 spans 13 amino acids. CDR3 region: CSALTGSPETQYF. CDR3 coding DNA: TGCAGTGCTCTAACAGGGTCCCCAGAGACCCAGTACTTC.

The chain uses TRBV7-3 and TRBJ2-5; 8 positions agree with TRBD1. J was trimmed by 5 bases and V by 4 bases; bases with no gene match: 3. This CDR3 is built from 13 residues. Germline assignment: CDR1 SGHTA and CDR2 FQGTGA. The DNA for the CDR3 is TGTGCCAGCAGCTCCCAGGGGGCGGAGACCCAGTACTTC. As protein: CASSSQGAETQYF. Full variable domain (missing parts from reference TRBV7-3 and TRBJ2-5): GAGVSQTPSNKVTEKGKYVELRCDPISGHTALYWYRQSLGQGPEFLIYFQGTGAADDSGLPNDRFFAVRPEGSVSTLKIQRTERGDSAVYLCASSSQGAETQYFGPGTRLLVL.

The table lists this clonotype with many counts. CDR3 loop: CASSSGQEGSNTF. CDR3 sequence (DNA): TGTGCCAGCAGCTCTGGACAGGAGGGCTCTAACACCTTC. This rearrangement joins TRBV7-9 to TRBJ1-2; 7 nucleotides agree with TRBD1. The CDR3 contains 13 residues. Germline CDR1 SEHNR, CDR2 FQNEAQ (reference sequence). V trimming: 4 bases; J trimming: 12 bases; junction bases outside the gene matches: 11. Full variable domain (rest looked up from reference TRBV7-9 and TRBJ1-2): DTGVSQNPRHKITKRGQNVTFRCDPISEHNRLYWYRQTLGQGPEFLTYFQNEAQLEKSRLLSDRFSAERPKGSFSTLEIQRTEQGDSAMYLCASSSGQEGSNTFGSGTRLTVV.

This clonotype came up a few times. V gene TRBV7-9 combines with J gene TRBJ1-1; D remains ambiguous. The CDR3 runs 14 residues. Germline V gene sequence: CDR1 SEHNR, CDR2 FQNEAQ (reference sequence). Trimming stripped 1 base from V and 1 base from J, with 7 bases between. The CDR3 protein is CASSLESKNTEAFF. The CDR3 DNA reads as TGTGCCAGCAGCTTAGAGTCGAAGAACACTGAAGCTTTCTTT.

The J gene is TRBJ1-4, the V gene TRBV11-2; D perhaps matches TRBD1 (5 bases). The CDR3 contains 13 residues. Germline loops: CDR1 SGHAT, CDR2 FQNNGV. Trimming pared 0 bases from V and 11 bases from J, leaving 10 bases between. CDR3 region: CASSLDRAIKLFF. The CDR3 DNA is TGTGCCAGCAGCTTAGACAGGGCGATTAAACTGTTTTTT.